The sequence of this T cell receptor beta chain was determined in a study of T cells after yellow fever vaccination. Study-wide results and caveats: The study noted that FACS-sorted repertoires could contain abundant clonotypes contaminating from the bulk population. The study re-detected most primary-vaccination clones after the booster (approximately 96% CD4, roughly 85% CD8).

TCRdb independently ran MiXCR on the 5' RACE reads; one entry per CDR3 protein. Of around 350,000 distinct CDR3 sequences listed, over 5% are singletons. Many counts were recorded for this clonotype. As yet, its antigen is unknown. The source was PBMCs, collected 5 days after the yellow fever booster vaccination. The source of this sequence is a man younger than 45 who received the YFV17D yellow fever vaccine.

CDR3 sequence: CASSLAPTRDEQYF. Here the CDR3 DNA reads TGTGCCAGCAGCTTAGCCCCGACCCGCGACGAGCAGTACTTC. This chain uses TRBV7-2 with TRBJ2-7; D is unresolved. V was pared by 0 bases and J by 5 bases, with 11 bases between. The CDR3 is 14 amino acids. Germline CDR1 reads SGHTA; CDR2 reads FQGNSA.